This is a list of T cell receptor beta chains from one sample in a study of cytomegalovirus exposure and HLA in healthy donors. Profiling relied on immunoSEQ multiplex PCR, and the TCRdb table lists in-frame clones only, not all of them. The table for this sample gives about 70,000 clones. Material: PBMCs. All receptors derive from a female donor in good health and CMV-seropositive. Both conserved end residues are part of each CDR3. A D gene is named only where the DNA matches it firmly.

>TRBJ2-7|.|TRBV10-3
CAISGLTDEQYF
TGTGCCATCAGTGGTCTAACGGACGAGCAGTACTTC
>TRBJ2-7|TRBD1|TRBV5-1
CASSFGQGGGEQYF
TGCGCCAGCAGCTTTGGACAGGGGGGGGGCGAGCAGTACTTC
>TRBJ1-4|TRBD1|TRBV5-1
CASSLDRGPANEKLFF
TGCGCCAGCAGCCTCGACAGGGGGCCCGCTAATGAAAAACTGTTTTTT
>TRBJ2-7|TRBD1|TRBV7-9
CASSLTGGVYEQYF
TGTGCCAGCAGCTTGACAGGGGGGGTATACGAGCAGTACTTC
>TRBJ1-1|.|TRBV20-1
CSAQMNTEAFF
TGCAGTGCTCAGATGAACACTGAAGCTTTCTTT
>TRBJ1-1|.|TRBV5-1
CASSLVGGGMNTEAFF
TGCGCCAGCAGCTTGGTGGGGGGGGGAATGAACACTGAAGCTTTCTTT
>TRBJ1-1|TRBD1|TRBV6-1
CASVETGGFEAFF
TGTGCCAGCGTAGAGACAGGGGGCTTTGAAGCTTTCTTT
>TRBJ1-6|TRBD1|TRBV28
CASSNRTGYFSPLHF
TGTGCCAGCAGTAACAGGACAGGGTATTTCTCACCCCTCCACTTT
>TRBJ1-1|TRBD1|TRBV7-3
CASSLDREMNTEAFF
TGTGCCAGCAGCTTAGACAGGGAAATGAACACTGAAGCTTTCTTT
>TRBJ2-7|.|TRBV6-1
CASSETGGYYEQYF
TGTGCCAGCAGTGAAACCGGGGGTTACTACGAGCAGTACTTC
>TRBJ1-2|.|TRBV30
CAWSSPGLAYGYTF
TGTGCCTGGAGTTCTCCCGGACTGGCCTATGGCTACACCTTC
>TRBJ2-7|.|TRBV18
CASTWSRDTTYEQYF
TGTGCCAGCACCTGGAGCCGGGACACCACCTACGAGCAGTACTTC
>TRBJ1-1|.|TRBV5-1
CASSPDVGTEAFF
TGCGCCAGCAGCCCCGACGTCGGGACTGAAGCTTTCTTT
>TRBJ1-1|.|TRBV30
CAWSRGATEAFF
TGTGCCTGGAGTCGGGGGGCCACTGAAGCTTTCTTT
>TRBJ2-7|.|TRBV6-5
CASSSSGFAPRQYF
TGTGCCAGCAGCTCCTCGGGATTCGCCCCCCGGCAGTACTTC
>TRBJ2-7|TRBD1|TRBV5-1
CASSLAGAGGLKEQYF
TGCGCCAGCAGCTTGGCCGGGGCAGGGGGCCTTAAAGAGCAGTACTTC
>TRBJ1-1|.|TRBV18
CASSRLEPTEAFF
TGTGCCAGCTCACGATTGGAGCCAACTGAAGCTTTCTTT
>TRBJ2-7|.|TRBV11-2
CASSLGTVSYEQYF
TGTGCCAGCAGCTTAGGGACAGTCTCCTACGAGCAGTACTTC
>TRBJ1-2|.|TRBV7-2
CASSSQGQYYGYTF
TGTGCCAGCAGCTCACAGGGCCAATACTATGGCTACACCTTC
>TRBJ1-2|TRBD1|TRBV9
CASSASGTGDPYGYTF
TGTGCCAGCAGCGCCTCCGGGACAGGGGACCCCTATGGCTACACCTTC
>TRBJ2-7|TRBD1|TRBV6-1
CASSLDRVWTYEQYF
TGTGCCAGCAGTCTTGACAGGGTATGGACCTACGAGCAGTACTTC